The 21 T cell receptor beta chains below all came from one sample that was sequenced in a study of T cell responses to AZD1222 COVID-19 vaccine. Repertoires were generated with immunoSEQ multiplex PCR, while TCRdb's copy carries only in-frame clones and drops some. The table records 130,000 or so clones, 86% of them present only once. Source: peripheral blood, taken on day 0 of AZD1222 vaccination. The receptors come from an adult in good health.

This rearrangement joins TRBV4-2 to TRBJ2-1; 10 bases match TRBD2. Germline CDR1 LGHNA, CDR2 YNFKEQ. This CDR3 is built from 16 residues. After removal of 0 bases from V and 9 bases from J, the junction contained 8 bases not matched to a gene. This CDR3 is CASSQEPAGGPLEQFF. The CDR3, as DNA: TGTGCCAGCAGCCAAGAGCCAGCGGGAGGGCCACTTGAGCAGTTCTTC.

This clone was seen once. This chain joins TRBV28 and TRBJ1-6; no reliable D call. CDR3 length equals 15 residues. Germline CDR1 is MDHEN and CDR2 is SYDVKM. V gave up 5 bases and J gave up 7 bases, with 15 bases separating them. CDR3 amino acids: CASSPGPTVNSPLHF. In DNA form, the CDR3 reads TGTGCCAGCAGTCCCGGGCCAACGGTGAATTCACCCCTCCACTTT.

Only one count was recorded for this clone. The chain couples TRBV7-6 to TRBJ1-3; D unresolved. The CDR3 is made up of 15 amino acids. CDR1 and CDR2 from the germline V gene are SGHVS and FNYEAQ. V was trimmed by 2 bases and J by 4 bases, leaving 12 bases between them. As DNA, the CDR3 is TGTGCCAGCAGCTTAAGATCGACGGCGGGAAACACCATATATTTT. It encodes CASSLRSTAGNTIYF.

Note on this clone: Different DNA sequences within this sample yield the same CDR3. The chain joins TRBV27 to TRBJ1-2; 10 bases are shared with TRBD1. The CDR3 runs 15 residues. With 0 bases clipped from V and 5 bases from J, the junction kept 3 bases outside the gene matches. The germline gives CDR1 MNHEY, CDR2 SMNVEV (reference sequence). CDR3 protein: CASSLSGGQGYGYTF. CDR3 in DNA: TGTGCCAGCAGTTTATCGGGGGGACAGGGGTATGGCTACACCTTC.

The chain couples TRBV7-2 to TRBJ2-5; D unclear. The CDR3 covers 13 residues. Germline CDR1 reads SGHTA; CDR2 reads FQGNSA. Trimming stripped 5 bases from V and 4 bases from J, with 11 bases between. CDR3 DNA: TGTGCCAGCAGCAAAGGGATGGGAGAGACCCAGTACTTC. Its translation: CASSKGMGETQYF. Variable domain in full (rest from reference TRBV7-2 and TRBJ2-5): GAGVSQSPSNKVTEKGKDVELRCDPISGHTALYWYRQSLGQGLEFLIYFQGNSAPDKSGLPSDRFSAERTGGSVSTLTIQRTQQEDSAVYLCASSKGMGETQYFGPGTRLLVL.

The chain uses TRBV6-5 and TRBJ2-7; D is possibly TRBD1 or TRBD2 (5 bases each). Germline loops: CDR1 MNHEY, CDR2 SVGAGI. V was trimmed by 7 bases and J by 6 bases, leaving 19 bases between them. The length of the CDR3 is 14 residues. CDR3 in amino acids: CASKTGAPWGEQYF. In DNA, the CDR3 is TGTGCCAGCAAGACCGGGGCCCCTTGGGGCGAGCAGTACTTC.

V and J are TRBV18 and TRBJ2-1; D might be TRBD1 (5 bases). This CDR3 is 18 amino acids long. Germline V lookup: CDR1 KGHSH, CDR2 LQKENI. V gave up 8 bases and J gave up 1 base, with 24 bases separating them. In DNA, the CDR3 is TGTGCCAGCACGAAAAACACCCTCAGGGTTTCATCCTACAATGAGCAGTTCTTC. Translated, it gives CASTKNTLRVSSYNEQFF.

This clone was detected once. V gene TRBV4-1 combines with J gene TRBJ2-2; 9 nucleotides agree with TRBD2. The trim removed 0 bases at V and 7 bases at J, leaving 6 bases unmatched. This CDR3 has 16 residues. Looked up from germline, CDR1 is MGHRA and CDR2 is YSYEKL. CDR3 coding DNA: TGCGCCAGCAGCCAAGATGCGGGGGGGAATCACGGGGAGCTGTTTTTT. Its translation: CASSQDAGGNHGELFF.

The rearrangement uses TRBV29-1 and TRBJ2-7; D gene ambiguous. Germline assignment: CDR1 SQVTM and CDR2 ANQGSEA. Trimming took off 5 bases at V and 0 bases at J, with 11 bases between the two ends. The CDR3 is 13 residues long. The CDR3 coding sequence is TGCAGCGTTACTTCCGACATCTCCTACGAGCAGTACTTC. Translation gives CSVTSDISYEQYF.

This clone was observed a handful of times. This rearrangement joins TRBV6-4 to TRBJ2-7; 12 bases are shared with TRBD2. With V trimmed by 6 bases and J by 5 bases, 23 bases remained unmatched. Germline V gene sequence: CDR1 MRHNA, CDR2 SNTAGT. The length of the CDR3 is 20 residues. The CDR3 DNA reads TGTGCCAGCAGAGATTACCGGGACAGGGAGACTAGCGGGAGATACGACGAGCAGTACTTC. This codes for CASRDYRDRETSGRYDEQYF.

The CDR3: CASSISRTGLVGELFF. The CDR3 region has the DNA TGTGCCAGTAGTATATCGCGGACAGGGTTGGTCGGGGAGCTGTTTTTT. This chain joins TRBV19 and TRBJ2-2, with TRBD1 identical over 8 bases. The CDR3 length is 16 residues. Germline values: CDR1 LNHDA, CDR2 SQIVND (reference sequence). The trim removed 2 bases at V and 7 bases at J, leaving 9 bases unmatched.

The chain couples TRBV29-1 to TRBJ1-3; D might be TRBD1 (5 bases). Germline CDR1 and CDR2: SQVTM and ANQGSEA. V was cut by 3 bases and J by 5 bases, with 8 bases left in between. The CDR3 has 12 residues. CDR3 coding DNA: TGCAGCGTTGAGGGACCGCGAAACACCATATATTTT. It encodes CSVEGPRNTIYF.

The chain employs TRBV7-3 and TRBJ1-6; tentatively, D is TRBD1 (5 bases). CDR1 and CDR2 (germline): SGHTA, FQGTGA. The CDR3 is 16 amino acids. The ends were cut back, 5 bases at V and 9 bases at J, with 20 bases in the middle. The CDR3 DNA reads TGTGCCAGCAGCGCGACGGGACGTGGAGAACGTTCACCCCTCCACTTT. Translated, it gives CASSATGRGERSPLHF.

The CDR3 is CASSIGTGSTDTQYF. The CDR3 DNA is TGTGCCAGCAGTATCGGAACGGGGAGCACAGATACGCAGTATTTT. The chain couples TRBV6-5 to TRBJ2-3, with a possible D match to TRBD2 (5 bases). CDR1 is MNHEY, CDR2 SVGAGI, per germline. The V end was cut by 5 bases, the J end by 0 bases, with 12 bases between. This CDR3 is built from 15 residues.

The chain recombines TRBV4-3 with TRBJ2-7, with 8 bases identical to TRBD1. With V trimmed by 0 bases and J by 5 bases, 6 bases remained unmatched. The CDR3 consists of 15 residues. The germline CDR1 and CDR2 sequences are LGHNA and YSLEER. The CDR3 region is CASSQDMRQGNEQYF. CDR3 coding DNA: TGCGCCAGCAGCCAAGATATGCGACAGGGGAACGAGCAGTACTTC.

The J gene is TRBJ2-5, the V gene TRBV15; no firm D call. The CDR3 is made up of 16 amino acids. The germline V gene has CDR1 LNHNV and CDR2 YYDKDF (reference sequence). The germline V and J ends were trimmed by 3 bases and 4 bases, with 18 bases remaining between them. The CDR3 loop is CATSSALIGARETQYF. The CDR3, as DNA: TGTGCCACCAGCAGCGCTCTGATTGGAGCACGAGAGACCCAGTACTTC.

This chain joins TRBV7-2 and TRBJ2-7; TRBD1 agrees at 9 bases. V was pared by 6 bases and J by 2 bases, with 8 bases of the junction left unmatched. The CDR3 has 15 residues. Germline V lookup: CDR1 SGHTA, CDR2 FQGNSA. CDR3 protein: CASRGPGQGTYEQYF. The CDR3 DNA sequence: TGTGCCAGCAGAGGACCGGGACAGGGAACCTACGAGCAGTACTTC.

The rearrangement links TRBV5-1 to TRBJ2-3; the match to TRBD2 covers 11 bases. The V gene's germline CDR1 is SGHRS and CDR2 YFSETQ. V shed 8 bases, J shed 1 base, and the junction held 9 bases outside the gene matches. The CDR3 extends over 16 amino acids. Written as DNA, the CDR3 is TGCGCCAGTGGTTGGACTAGCGGGCTCCGCACAGATACGCAGTATTTT. It specifies CASGWTSGLRTDTQYF.

The rearrangement uses TRBV19 and TRBJ1-2, with TRBD1 as a possible D gene (5 bases). Deletions cut 10 bases from V and 1 base from J, with 13 bases between. This CDR3 region has 13 residues. Per the germline V gene, CDR1 is LNHDA and CDR2 is SQIVND (reference sequence). In DNA form, the CDR3 reads TGTGCCACCTCCCGGGACGGTAACTATGGCTACACCTTC. Amino acids: CATSRDGNYGYTF.

The chain recombines TRBV28 with TRBJ1-1; 11 bases are a match to TRBD1. From germline, CDR1 is MDHEN and CDR2 SYDVKM. V lost 4 bases, J lost 0 bases, and 1 base stayed unmatched. The CDR3 runs to 15 residues. This CDR3 reads CASSSDRGLNTEAFF. Here the CDR3 DNA reads TGTGCCAGCAGTTCGGACAGGGGGCTGAACACTGAAGCTTTCTTT.

J is TRBJ2-1 and V is TRBV30; 10 bases agree with TRBD1. J gave up 1 base and V 3 bases, and 3 bases lay outside the gene matches. Per the germline V gene, CDR1 is GTSNPN and CDR2 is SVGIG (reference sequence). CDR3 size: 15 residues. The CDR3 bases are TGTGCCTGGAGGACAGGGGGCAGATCCTACAATGAGCAGTTCTTC. This codes for CAWRTGGRSYNEQFF.